The TCR beta chain under discussion was sequenced for a study of blood T cell repertoires in COVID-19. Study background: COVID-19 samples collected from the United States, Italy and Spain covered acute and convalescent phases. From T cells, B-cell-depleted T cells, or PBMCs came the material, which was cDNA or gDNA.

The CDR3 has 15 residues. The germline V gene has CDR1 SGHTA and CDR2 FQGNSA. Losses at the gene ends were 5 bases for V and 1 base for J; bases not matched to a gene: 5. Only one count was recorded for this clone. How the authors handled the data: Estimation of nucleated cell counts relied on the amplification of reference gene primers. TCRdb keeps only in-frame clones here, not all; method: immunoSEQ multiplex PCR. Clonal size and the V and J genes are those of that table, whereas D and trimming came from the DNA. Of about 68,000 clones listed, approximately 90% are singletons. A Seattle source enrolled patients during active infection and followed them longitudinally.

This TCR was recovered from a man aged 50 to 60 with COVID-19, enrolled during active disease. The V gene is TRBV7-2, the J gene TRBJ2-3, with 8 nucleotides matching TRBD2. Sequencing used peripheral blood. The CDR3 is CASSASGGGTDTQYF. DNA of the CDR3: TGTGCCAGCAGCGCCAGCGGGGGAGGCACAGATACGCAGTATTTT.